In its sample, the clone carrying this T cell receptor (beta chain) was seen many times. Its antigen is unidentified. The entry originates in a study of regulatory T cells in long-lasting Graves disease. Study at large: Persistent Graves' disease meant over 5 years of antithyroid drugs with positive TSH receptor antibodies. Notes on the study in general: Patients with persistent disease showed a bias toward TRBV28, TRBJ1-2 and TRBJ2-5. Investigators studied peripheral blood only, not thyroid tissue.

The CDR3 spans 15 residues. V gave up 6 bases and J gave up 1 base, with 15 bases separating them. Germline-derived CDR1 and CDR2 are SNHLY and FYNNEI. iRepertoire HTBI primers and Arm-PCR of CDR3 regions built TCR beta libraries. TCRdb reprocessed the multiplex PCR reads via MiXCR and lists one record per CDR3 protein. The sample includes 700,000 or so distinct CDR3 sequences, approximately 31% seen only once; the top ten take 40% to 50%. Documented time point: persistent/refractory GD, antithyroid drugs over 5 years with positive TRAb. PBMC RNA served as the TCR library source. The authors diagnosed Graves' disease using American Thyroid Association guidelines.

This chain connects TRBV2 to TRBJ1-1; possibly TRBD1 for D (6 bases). The sample consisted of peripheral blood mononuclear cells (PBMCs), taken when the disease was refractory, from a patient treated with antithyroid drugs. The receptor was derived from a female donor with Graves disease. The CDR3 sequence is CASSPTGAGNTEAFF. The CDR3 bases are TGTGCCAGCAGCCCAACGGGGGCCGGGAACACTGAAGCTTTCTTT.